This T cell receptor beta chain came from a study of cytomegalovirus exposure and HLA in healthy donors. A multiplex PCR was run with 60 Vbeta primers and 13 Jbeta primers. TCRdb's table, derived via immunoSEQ multiplex PCR, lists solely in-frame clones and lacks some. The sample has 150,000 to 200,000 clones, 84% seen once; the top ten hold about 0.26%. Germline CDR1 and CDR2: MDHEN and SYDVKM. Germline trimming cut 5 bases from V and 4 bases from J; bases unmatched to any gene: 7. The CDR3 totals 14 residues. The chain has TRBV28 and TRBJ2-7, with 8 positions matching TRBD1. This TCR was sampled from a boy younger than 18 in good health and CMV-seronegative. The sequencing input was PBMCs. The CDR3 here is CASSPGDRPYEQYF. In nucleotides, the CDR3 is TGTGCCAGCAGTCCCGGGGACAGGCCGTACGAGCAGTACTTC. The full variable domain, in which reference TRBV28 and TRBJ2-7 provide the parts outside the CDR3, is DVKVTQSSRYLVKRTGEKVFLECVQDMDHENMFWYRQDPGLGLRLIYFSYDVKMKEKGDIPEGYSVSREKKERFSLILESASTNQTSMYLCASSPGDRPYEQYFGPGTRLTVT.